This TCR beta chain was captured by sequencing in a study of shared clonotypes between healthy human individuals. Whole-study context: Contributing individuals were a couple of females and three males aged 18 to 49.

The count of this clone is one. The protocol was immunoSEQ multiplex PCR, while the TCRdb copy is restricted to in-frame clones and leaves out a portion. The sample comprises 1.4 million to 1.5 million clones, roughly 95% of which are singletons, and over 1% rests with the top ten. Those who donated were healthy HIV-negative adults, with no recent acute infections or vaccinations reported. CDR3 length equals 13 residues. Germline-derived CDR1 and CDR2 are SNHLY and FYNNEI. V gave up 7 bases and J gave up 10 bases; unmatched junction bases: 8. V usage is TRBV2 and J usage is TRBJ2-1, with 9 positions matching TRBD2. Specimen: naive CD4+ T cells sorted from blood. Subset denoted: CD45RA+ positively selected. The source of this sequence is a man aged 25-45 years in good health. In DNA form, the CDR3 reads TGTGCCAGCAAGTCTAGCGGGACTGGCGAGCAGTTCTTC. This sequence encodes CASKSSGTGEQFF.